These 32 T cell receptor beta chains were all obtained from the same sample, sequenced in a study of somatic mutations in cytotoxic T cells in rheumatoid arthritis. Profiling relied on immunoSEQ multiplex PCR, and the TCRdb table lists in-frame clones only, not all of them. The repertoire holds around 23,000 clones, with 70% to 80% as singletons. Sequenced input: CD8+ T cells sorted from blood. These receptors were collected from a woman in her late teens or twenties in good health.

The chain couples TRBV6-6 to TRBJ2-7; D uncertain. V lost 4 bases and J 0 bases, leaving 7 bases between the germline ends. CDR3 length: 13 amino acids. Germline lookup yields CDR1 MNHNY and CDR2 SVGAGI (reference sequence). The CDR3 spells CASSFTSSYEQYV. CDR3 coding DNA: TGTGCCAGCAGTTTTACAAGCTCCTACGAGCAGTACGTC.

This chain connects TRBV11-2 to TRBJ1-1; D uncertain. Looked up from germline, CDR1 is SGHAT and CDR2 is FQNNGV. Trimming pared 5 bases from V and 1 base from J, leaving 14 bases between. The CDR3 covers 15 residues. CDR3 in amino acids: CASSPMWAGNTEAFF. DNA for the CDR3: TGTGCCAGCAGCCCAATGTGGGCAGGGAACACTGAAGCTTTCTTT.

The J gene is TRBJ2-1, the V gene TRBV9; 10 bases are shared with TRBD2. The CDR3 sequence is 17 residues long. Germline-derived CDR1 and CDR2 are SGDLS and YYNGEE. The V segment lost 0 bases and the J segment 4 bases; nucleotides outside the gene matches: 7. The CDR3 sequence is CASSVAPSGGVYNEQFF. CDR3 nucleotides: TGTGCCAGCAGCGTAGCTCCTAGCGGGGGAGTTTACAATGAGCAGTTCTTC.

The chain carries TRBV2 and TRBJ2-1; a possible D gene is TRBD2 (5 bases). The CDR3 has 15 amino acids. Germline V gene lookup returns CDR1 SNHLY and CDR2 FYNNEI. V lost 5 bases and J lost 8, with 19 bases in between. The CDR3 sequence: CASSRTGGGWDEQFF. In DNA, the CDR3 is TGTGCCAGCAGTCGGACTGGAGGAGGTTGGGATGAGCAGTTCTTC.

CDR3 region: CASSSGGTQPQHF. The CDR3 coding sequence is TGTGCCAGCTCCTCGGGGGGTACTCAGCCCCAGCATTTT. The J gene is TRBJ1-5, the V gene TRBV7-8; tentative D call: TRBD1 (5 bases). The CDR3 is 13 residues long. The V gene's germline CDR1 is SGHVS and CDR2 FQNEAQ. V lost 8 bases, J lost 6 bases, and 14 bases lay in between.

The CDR3 DNA reads TGTGCCAGCACCCGGCAGGGGGCGGTATATGGCACAGATACGCAGTATTTT. Its translation: CASTRQGAVYGTDTQYF. This chain joins TRBV28 and TRBJ2-3; 8 bases agree with TRBD1. The V and J ends lost 7 bases and 1 base, in that order; junction bases with no gene match: 13. The germline gives CDR1 MDHEN, CDR2 SYDVKM. The CDR3 has 17 amino acids.

The chain recombines TRBV28 with TRBJ2-7; tentative D call: TRBD2 (5 bases). This CDR3 is 17 amino acids long. Trimming removed 2 bases from V and 2 bases from J, with 19 bases in between. From germline, CDR1 is MDHEN and CDR2 SYDVKM. CDR3 sequence reads: CASSLGDTRASTYEQYF. The DNA for the CDR3 is TGTGCCAGCAGTTTAGGGGATACGCGGGCTTCTACCTACGAGCAGTACTTC.

The chain joins TRBV6-6 to TRBJ1-2; maybe TRBD1 (5 bases). Per germline, CDR1 MNHNY and CDR2 SVGAGI (reference sequence). This CDR3 has 16 amino acids. The V gene lost 2 bases and the J gene lost 0 bases, with 13 bases spanning the gap. This CDR3 reads CASSYRDSRSNYGYTF. DNA of the CDR3: TGTGCCAGCAGTTACAGAGACAGCCGCTCTAACTATGGCTACACCTTC.

J is TRBJ2-3 and V is TRBV6-5; possible D gene TRBD2, 7 bases. CDR1 is MNHEY, CDR2 SVGAGI, per germline. The CDR3 loop spans 12 amino acids. CDR3 region: CSIGGRGDTQYF. The CDR3, as DNA: TGTTCCATCGGGGGGCGAGGGGATACGCAGTATTTT.

The chain combines TRBV10-3 with TRBJ1-2; D uncertain. Germline V CDR1 and CDR2: ENHRY, SYGVKD. The CDR3 totals 15 residues. Trimming stripped 0 bases from V and 5 bases from J, with 13 bases between. CDR3 region: CAISESAVPLYGYTF. As DNA, the CDR3 is TGTGCCATCAGTGAGTCGGCGGTTCCCCTGTATGGCTACACCTTC.

The rearrangement joins TRBV5-5 to TRBJ2-2, with D hard to call. V lost 1 base, J lost 8 bases, and 6 bases lay in between. The CDR3 spans 12 residues. CDR1 and CDR2 from the germline V gene are SGHKS and YYEKEE (reference sequence). CDR3 DNA sequence: TGTGCCAGCAGCTTGAGGGATGGGGAGCTGTTTTTT. Its protein product is CASSLRDGELFF. Full variable domain (rest looked up from reference TRBV5-5 and TRBJ2-2): DAGVTQSPTHLIKTRGQQVTLRCSPISGHKSVSWYQQVLGQGPQFIFQYYEKEERGRGNFPDRFSARQFPNYSSELNVNALLLGDSALYLCASSLRDGELFFGEGSRLTVL.

The gene calls are TRBV10-2 and TRBJ2-7; 10 bases align to TRBD2. Germline lookup yields CDR1 WSHSY and CDR2 SAAADI. V shed 0 bases and J 2 bases; nucleotides not matched to a gene: 4. CDR3 length: 16 residues. The CDR3 DNA follows: TGCGCCAGCAGTGAGTCCTGGCTAGCGGGAGCCTACGAGCAGTACTTC. This translates into CASSESWLAGAYEQYF.

This chain joins TRBV6-1 and TRBJ1-2; 11 nucleotides agree with TRBD1. The V gene end was trimmed by 8 bases and the J gene end by 6 bases; junction bases not matched to a gene: 11. The CDR3 has 15 residues. CDR1 is MNHNS and CDR2 is SASEGT in the germline V gene. The CDR3 DNA reads as TGTGCCAGCCACACCAACCGGGACAGGGGGGATGGCTACACCTTC. Its protein is CASHTNRDRGDGYTF.

The chain joins TRBV7-9 to TRBJ2-7; 9 nucleotides line up with TRBD1. CDR3 size: 14 residues. From germline, CDR1 is SEHNR and CDR2 FQNEAQ (reference sequence). J was trimmed by 3 bases and V by 2 bases; bases with no gene match: 2. CDR3: CASSLPGQGYEQYV. Written as DNA, the CDR3 is TGTGCCAGCAGCTTACCGGGACAGGGCTACGAGCAGTACGTC.

This chain joins TRBV28 and TRBJ2-2; possible D gene TRBD2, 6 bases. The CDR3 is made up of 13 amino acids. Trimming took 3 bases from V and 8 from J, leaving 10 bases between them. From germline, CDR1 is MDHEN and CDR2 SYDVKM. This CDR3 is CASSFRLDGELFF. The CDR3 nucleotides are TGTGCCAGCAGTTTCAGACTAGATGGGGAGCTGTTTTTT.

The rearrangement joins TRBV2 to TRBJ1-1; weak D call: TRBD1 (5 bases). V shed 6 bases and J shed 1 base, with 18 bases lying between them. CDR3 length: 16 residues. CDR1 is SNHLY, CDR2 FYNNEI, per germline. The CDR3 DNA reads TGTGCCAGCAGGTACGCGGAAACCGGGACGAACACTGAAGCTTTCTTT. Translated, it gives CASRYAETGTNTEAFF.

V gene TRBV6-6 combines with J gene TRBJ1-1; weak D call: TRBD1 (6 bases). Germline V gives CDR1 MNHNY, CDR2 SVGAGI (reference sequence). This CDR3 contains 13 residues. V lost 3 bases and J 7 bases, leaving 12 bases between the germline ends. CDR3 sequence reads: CASSYGGRGEAFF. The CDR3 nucleotides read TGTGCCAGCAGTTATGGGGGGCGGGGTGAAGCTTTCTTT.

The chain recombines TRBV7-9 with TRBJ1-6, with TRBD1 matching over 10 bases. Germline values: CDR1 SEHNR, CDR2 FQNEAQ (reference sequence). After removal of 5 bases from V and 8 bases from J, the junction contained 3 bases not matched to a gene. This CDR3 is 14 amino acids long. The CDR3 reads CASSLDRGHSPLHF. The DNA for the CDR3 is TGTGCCAGCAGCCTTGACAGGGGGCATTCACCCCTCCACTTT.

The chain joins TRBV5-6 to TRBJ2-1; the match to TRBD1 covers 7 bases. This CDR3 is built from 15 residues. J lost 1 base, V lost 2 bases, and 3 bases had no gene match. The germline gives CDR1 SGHDT, CDR2 YYEEEE. DNA of the CDR3: TGTGCCAGCAGCTTAAGACAGGGTTCCTACAATGAGCAGTTCTTC. Its translation: CASSLRQGSYNEQFF.

This clone was detected only once. This chain joins TRBV9 and TRBJ2-2, with no clear D. The V end was cut by 4 bases, the J end by 6 bases, with 10 bases between. There are 13 residues in the CDR3. Germline values: CDR1 SGDLS, CDR2 YYNGEE. This CDR3 reads CASSFATAGELFF. The DNA for the CDR3 is TGTGCCAGCAGCTTTGCCACCGCCGGGGAGCTGTTTTTT.

The sample holds one count of this clone. The chain combines TRBV9 with TRBJ2-2; the match to TRBD1 covers 7 bases. The CDR3 is 15 residues long. Trimming removed 4 bases from V and 2 bases from J; junction bases left unmatched: 5. Germline V gene sequence: CDR1 SGDLS, CDR2 YYNGEE. The CDR3 DNA reads as TGTGCCAGCAGCACCGGGACAGTAAACACCGGGGAGCTGTTTTTT. Amino acid sequence: CASSTGTVNTGELFF.

This chain uses TRBV28 with TRBJ2-1; no definite D call. Germline CDR1 reads MDHEN; CDR2 reads SYDVKM. V lost 4 bases to trimming and J lost 13 bases, with 8 bases between them. This CDR3 contains 10 residues. The CDR3 spells CASSSGPQFF. DNA for the CDR3: TGTGCCAGCAGTTCCGGACCCCAGTTCTTC.

This sequence joins TRBV7-9 and TRBJ1-2; D perhaps matches TRBD1 (6 bases). In germline, CDR1 is SEHNR, CDR2 FQNEAQ (reference sequence). The CDR3 length is 15 residues. With 5 bases removed from V and 1 base from J, the gap between germline ends came to 14 bases. The CDR3 spells CASSHTLDSNYGYTF. The DNA for the CDR3 is TGTGCCAGCAGCCATACGTTGGACAGTAACTATGGCTACACCTTC.

This clone was seen a single time. The rearrangement uses TRBV6-1 and TRBJ1-1; TRBD1 matches at 11 bases. V trimming: 2 bases; J trimming: 0 bases; junction bases outside the gene matches: 17. Germline loops: CDR1 MNHNS, CDR2 SASEGT. There are 21 residues in the CDR3. CDR3 DNA: TGTGCCAGCAGTGAAAATCCCCTAAAGTGGACAGGGGGCAATCTGAACACTGAAGCTTTCTTT. It translates to CASSENPLKWTGGNLNTEAFF.

V gene TRBV6-1 combines with J gene TRBJ2-1; tentatively, D is TRBD1 or TRBD2 (5 bases each). Germline values: CDR1 MNHNS, CDR2 SASEGT. This CDR3 spans 13 amino acids. Trimming cost V 10 bases and J 10 bases, with 20 bases left between them. CDR3 coding DNA: TGTGCCACCTATGGGGGTTACAATGGGGAGCAGTTCTTC. The encoded protein is CATYGGYNGEQFF.

The sample holds a few counts of this clone. The V call is TRBV25-1, the J call TRBJ1-2; D ambiguous. The length of the CDR3 is 14 residues. The germline gives CDR1 MGHDK, CDR2 SYGVNS. Trimming removed 3 bases from V and 6 bases from J, with 14 bases in between. CDR3 DNA sequence: TGTGCCAGCAGTGATTATGGATGGACGGATGGCTACACCTTC. Protein product: CASSDYGWTDGYTF.

This rearrangement joins TRBV4-1 to TRBJ2-1; D remains unclear. CDR1 is MGHRA and CDR2 is YSYEKL in the germline V gene. With 0 bases removed from V and 4 bases from J, the gap between germline ends came to 22 bases. The CDR3 runs to 19 residues. CDR3 residues: CASSQDRLSLGQSYNEQFF. The CDR3 nucleotides are TGCGCCAGCAGCCAAGATCGGCTTAGCCTAGGCCAATCTTACAATGAGCAGTTCTTC.

This clone showed up just a few times. The V gene is TRBV5-1, the J gene TRBJ1-1; D is perhaps TRBD1 (5 bases). V dropped 0 bases and J dropped 3 bases, with 9 bases sitting between them. Germline CDR1 reads SGHRS; CDR2 reads YFSETQ. This CDR3 is built from 14 residues. The DNA for the CDR3 is TGCGCCAGCAGCTTGGATCTGGGGGACACTGAAGCTTTCTTT. It is translated as CASSLDLGDTEAFF.

The chain uses TRBV4-1 and TRBJ1-1; unclear D gene. The length of the CDR3 is 13 residues. CDR1 MGHRA and CDR2 YSYEKL come from the germline V gene. V gave up 1 base and J gave up 3 bases, with 6 bases separating them. CDR3 residues: CASSQVVYTEAFF. The CDR3 nucleotides are TGCGCCAGCAGCCAAGTAGTATACACTGAAGCTTTCTTT.

V gene TRBV7-9 combines with J gene TRBJ1-1; D unresolved. The CDR3 runs to 16 residues. With 1 base removed from V and 1 base from J, the gap between germline ends came to 13 bases. CDR1 and CDR2 from the germline V gene are SEHNR and FQNEAQ (reference sequence). The DNA for the CDR3 is TGTGCCAGCAGCTTAGAGGTGGTGGTAGCGAACACTGAAGCTTTCTTT. Its translation is CASSLEVVVANTEAFF.

This clone was recorded only once. This chain links TRBV7-8 with TRBJ2-7; D may be TRBD1 (6 bases). The germline CDR1 and CDR2 sequences are SGHVS and FQNEAQ. CDR3 length: 14 amino acids. The ends were cut back, 5 bases at V and 2 bases at J, with 13 bases in the middle. The CDR3 spells CASSPSTGTYEQYF. In DNA form, the CDR3 reads TGTGCCAGCAGCCCCTCCACAGGGACCTACGAGCAGTACTTC.

V usage is TRBV11-2 and J usage is TRBJ2-1; D unresolved. The V and J ends lost 5 bases and 0 bases respectively, with 8 bases between them. The CDR3 sequence is 14 residues long. CDR1 is SGHAT, CDR2 FQNNGV, per germline. The CDR3 protein is CASSTHSSYNEQFF. CDR3 nucleotides: TGTGCCAGCAGCACGCATAGCTCCTACAATGAGCAGTTCTTC.